This TCR beta chain is drawn from a study of CD8 T cells in ankylosing spondylitis. Study findings and constraints: There was reportedly significant enrichment of clones that were disease-linked in matched ankylosing spondylitis synovial fluid. Earlier studies detected some motif variants in reactive arthritis synovial fluid and blood. For ankylosing spondylitis blood, a TCR beta motif of 7 or 8 highly homologous variants appeared characteristic.

Trimming removed 2 bases from V and 1 base from J, with 12 bases in between. There are 15 residues in the CDR3. The V gene's germline CDR1 is SGHKS and CDR2 YYEKEE (reference sequence). Scientists made TCR beta libraries using quantitative 5'-RACE with molecular barcodes. TCRdb independently ran MiXCR on the 5' RACE reads; one entry per CDR3 protein. Here the sample spans more than 150,000 distinct CDR3 sequences, around 10% being singletons. This clonotype was observed a handful of times. Its antigen remains unidentified. This TCR was recovered from a male donor with ankylosing spondylitis or in good health (not recorded which). The chain is built from TRBV5-5 and TRBJ1-1; tentatively, D is TRBD1 (5 bases). What was sequenced was blood, either unsorted or a sorted T cell fraction (not recorded which). The CDR3 spells CASSFAGGRNTEAFF. The CDR3 DNA follows: TGTGCCAGCAGCTTCGCGGGGGGAAGGAACACTGAAGCTTTCTTT.